This T cell receptor beta chain was identified during a study of T cell responses to AZD1222 COVID-19 vaccine. The assay was immunoSEQ multiplex PCR, and TCRdb's table has in-frame clones only and misses some. The data contain around 44,000 clones, 70% to 90% of them singletons. To note about this clone: What it binds is not known.

The CDR3 has 15 residues. V lost 0 bases and J 10 bases, leaving 13 bases between the germline ends. Germline CDR1 reads SGHDN; CDR2 reads FVKESK. Regarding the study as a whole: Spike was spanned by vaccine-associated CD4 TCRs, which were dominant at 160-218 and 743-854. Donors were mostly white British, more females; clonal diversity possibly underestimated. Compared with day 0, the breadth and depth of the Spike-specific TCR repertoire rose significantly after two doses of AZD1222.

This TCR was recovered from an adult who received the AZD1222 COVID-19 vaccine. The sample consisted of peripheral blood, taken 28 days after the second AZD1222 dose. This chain joins TRBV14 and TRBJ1-6; D is unresolved. The CDR3 nucleotides are TGTGCCAGCAGCCAAGATCCGGGATCAAGCTCACCCCTCCACTTT. Its translation is CASSQDPGSSSPLHF.